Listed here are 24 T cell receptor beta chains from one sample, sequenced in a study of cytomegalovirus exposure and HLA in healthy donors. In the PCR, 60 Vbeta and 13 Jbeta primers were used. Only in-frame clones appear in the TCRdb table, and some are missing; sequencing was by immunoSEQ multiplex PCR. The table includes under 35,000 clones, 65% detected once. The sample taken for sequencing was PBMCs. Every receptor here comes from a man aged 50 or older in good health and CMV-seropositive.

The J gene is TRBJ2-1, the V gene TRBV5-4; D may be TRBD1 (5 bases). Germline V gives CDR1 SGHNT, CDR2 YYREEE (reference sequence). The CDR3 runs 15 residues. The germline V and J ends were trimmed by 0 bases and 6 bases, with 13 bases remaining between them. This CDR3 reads CASSLEGPRGNEQFF. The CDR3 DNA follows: TGTGCCAGCAGCTTGGAAGGGCCTAGGGGCAATGAGCAGTTCTTC.

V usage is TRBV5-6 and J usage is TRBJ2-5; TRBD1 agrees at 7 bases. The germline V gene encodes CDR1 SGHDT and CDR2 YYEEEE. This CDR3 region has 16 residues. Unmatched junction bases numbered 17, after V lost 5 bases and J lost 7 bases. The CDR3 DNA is TGTGCCAGCAGACTAAACCGGGACAGTGGGTGGGGGACCCAGTACTTC. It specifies CASRLNRDSGWGTQYF.

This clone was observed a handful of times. CDR3 sequence: CATREAGLYNEQFF. The DNA for the CDR3 is TGTGCCACCAGAGAGGCGGGGCTCTACAATGAGCAGTTCTTC. J is TRBJ2-1 and V is TRBV15; D possibly corresponds to TRBD2 (6 bases). CDR1 and CDR2 (germline): LNHNV, YYDKDF (reference sequence). V lost 6 bases to trimming and J lost 3 bases, with 12 bases between them. The CDR3 has 14 amino acids. The full variable domain, with the rest looked up from reference TRBV15 and TRBJ2-1, is DAMVIQNPRYQVTQFGKPVTLSCSQTLNHNVMYWYQQKSSQAPKLLFHYYDKDFNNEADTPDNFQSRRPNTSFCFLDIRSPGLGDTAMYLCATREAGLYNEQFFGPGTRLTVL.

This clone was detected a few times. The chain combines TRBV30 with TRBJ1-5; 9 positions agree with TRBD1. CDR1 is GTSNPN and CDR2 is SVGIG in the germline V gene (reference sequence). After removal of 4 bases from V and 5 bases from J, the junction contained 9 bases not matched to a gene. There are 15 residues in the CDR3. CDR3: CAWTLTGGSDQPQHF. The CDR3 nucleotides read TGTGCCTGGACCCTAACAGGGGGCTCTGATCAGCCCCAGCATTTT. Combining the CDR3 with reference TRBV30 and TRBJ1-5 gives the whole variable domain SQTIHQWPATLVQPVGSPLSLECTVEGTSNPNLYWYRQAAGRGLQLLFYSVGIGQISSEVPQNLSASRPQDRQFILSSKKLLLSDSGFYLCAWTLTGGSDQPQHFGDGTRLSIL.

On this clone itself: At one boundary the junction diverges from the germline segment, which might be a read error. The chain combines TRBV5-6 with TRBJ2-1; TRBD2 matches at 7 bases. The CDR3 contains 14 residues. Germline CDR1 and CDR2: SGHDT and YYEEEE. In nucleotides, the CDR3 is TGTGCCAGCACCCCCGGGCTAGCGGTGAATGCGCAGTTCTTC. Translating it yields CASTPGLAVNAQFF.

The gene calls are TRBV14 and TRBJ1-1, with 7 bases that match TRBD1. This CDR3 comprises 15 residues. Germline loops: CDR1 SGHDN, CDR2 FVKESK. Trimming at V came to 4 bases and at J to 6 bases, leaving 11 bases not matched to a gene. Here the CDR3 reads CASSPFQGVVSEAFF. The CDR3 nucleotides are TGTGCCAGCAGCCCCTTCCAGGGGGTCGTATCTGAAGCTTTCTTT.

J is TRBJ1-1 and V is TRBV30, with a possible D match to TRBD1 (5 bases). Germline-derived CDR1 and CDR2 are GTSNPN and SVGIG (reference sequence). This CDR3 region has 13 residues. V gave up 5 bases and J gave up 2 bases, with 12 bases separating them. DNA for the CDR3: TGTGCCTGGGGGTTGACAGTTAACACTGAAGCTTTCTTT. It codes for CAWGLTVNTEAFF.

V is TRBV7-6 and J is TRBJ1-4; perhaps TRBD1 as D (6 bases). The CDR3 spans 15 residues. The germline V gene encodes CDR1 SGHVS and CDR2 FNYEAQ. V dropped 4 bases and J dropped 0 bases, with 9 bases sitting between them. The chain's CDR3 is CASSSRGPTNEKLFF. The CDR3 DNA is TGTGCCAGCAGCTCCAGGGGACCAACTAATGAAAAACTGTTTTTT.

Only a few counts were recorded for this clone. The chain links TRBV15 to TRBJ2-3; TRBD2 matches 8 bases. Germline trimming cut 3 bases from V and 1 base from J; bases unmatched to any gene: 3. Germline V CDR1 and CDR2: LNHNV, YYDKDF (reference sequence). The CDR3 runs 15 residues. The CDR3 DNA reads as TGTGCCACCAGCAGCCCAGCGGGGGGCACAGATACGCAGTATTTT. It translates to CATSSPAGGTDTQYF.

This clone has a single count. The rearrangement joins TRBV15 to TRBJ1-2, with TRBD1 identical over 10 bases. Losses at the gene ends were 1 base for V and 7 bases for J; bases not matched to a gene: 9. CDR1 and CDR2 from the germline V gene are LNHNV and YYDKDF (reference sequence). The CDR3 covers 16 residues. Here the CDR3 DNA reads TGTGCCACCAGCAGAGCCGGATCCGGGACAGGGGTTGGCTACACCTTC. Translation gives CATSRAGSGTGVGYTF.

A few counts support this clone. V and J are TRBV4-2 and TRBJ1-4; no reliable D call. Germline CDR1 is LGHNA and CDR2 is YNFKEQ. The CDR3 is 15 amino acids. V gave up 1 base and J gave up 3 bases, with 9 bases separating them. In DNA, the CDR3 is TGTGCCAGCAGCCAAGTTGGAGCCTCTAATGAAAAACTGTTTTTT. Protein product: CASSQVGASNEKLFF.

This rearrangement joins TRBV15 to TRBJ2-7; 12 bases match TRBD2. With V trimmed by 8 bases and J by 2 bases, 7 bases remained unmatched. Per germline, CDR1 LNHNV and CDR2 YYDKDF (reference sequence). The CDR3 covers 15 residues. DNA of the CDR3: TGTGCCACCTCTATCGGACTAGCGGGAACCTACGAGCAGTACTTC. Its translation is CATSIGLAGTYEQYF.

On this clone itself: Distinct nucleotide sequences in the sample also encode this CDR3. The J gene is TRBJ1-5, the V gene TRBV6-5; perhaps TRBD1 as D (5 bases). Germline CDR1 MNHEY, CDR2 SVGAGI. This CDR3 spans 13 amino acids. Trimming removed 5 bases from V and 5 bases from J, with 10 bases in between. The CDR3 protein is CASSTGGYQPQHF. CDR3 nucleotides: TGTGCCAGCAGTACGGGGGGTTATCAGCCCCAGCATTTT.

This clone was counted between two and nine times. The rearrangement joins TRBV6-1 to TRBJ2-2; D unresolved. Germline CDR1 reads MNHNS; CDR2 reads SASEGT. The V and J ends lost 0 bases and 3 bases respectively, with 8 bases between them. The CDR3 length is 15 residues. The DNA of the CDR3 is TGTGCCAGCAGTGAAGCGAGCTCGTACACCGGGGAGCTGTTTTTT. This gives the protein CASSEASSYTGELFF.

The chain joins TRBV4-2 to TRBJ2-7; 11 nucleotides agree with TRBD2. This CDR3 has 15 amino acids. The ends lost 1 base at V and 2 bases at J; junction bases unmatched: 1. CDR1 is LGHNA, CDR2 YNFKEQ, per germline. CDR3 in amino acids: CASSQGLAGPYEQYF. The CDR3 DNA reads TGTGCCAGCAGCCAAGGACTAGCGGGGCCCTACGAGCAGTACTTC.

The CDR3 DNA sequence: TGTGCCAGCGGGAGGGACTCGGGTGAGCAGTTCTTC. Residues: CASGRDSGEQFF. This chain connects TRBV9 to TRBJ2-1; 7 nucleotides line up with TRBD2. This CDR3 spans 12 amino acids. Losses at the gene ends were 7 bases for V and 9 bases for J; bases not matched to a gene: 7. Germline assignment: CDR1 SGDLS and CDR2 YYNGEE.

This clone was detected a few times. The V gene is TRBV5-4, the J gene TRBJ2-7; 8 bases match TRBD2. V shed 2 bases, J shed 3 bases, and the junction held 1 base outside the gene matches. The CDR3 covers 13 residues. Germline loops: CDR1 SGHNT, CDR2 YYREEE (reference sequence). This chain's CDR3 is CASSFGGVYEQYF. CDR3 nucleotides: TGTGCCAGCAGCTTCGGGGGGGTCTACGAGCAGTACTTC.

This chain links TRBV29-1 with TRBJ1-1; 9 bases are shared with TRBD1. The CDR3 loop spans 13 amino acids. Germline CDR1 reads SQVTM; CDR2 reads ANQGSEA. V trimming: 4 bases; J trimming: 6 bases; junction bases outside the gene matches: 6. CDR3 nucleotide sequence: TGCAGCGTTGCCACAGGGGGCGTAGCTGAAGCTTTCTTT. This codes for CSVATGGVAEAFF.

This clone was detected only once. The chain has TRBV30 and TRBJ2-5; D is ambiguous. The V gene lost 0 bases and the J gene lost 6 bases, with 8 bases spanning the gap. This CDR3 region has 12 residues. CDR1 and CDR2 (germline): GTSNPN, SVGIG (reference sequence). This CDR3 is CAWSVTSKTQYF. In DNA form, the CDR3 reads TGTGCCTGGAGTGTAACCTCTAAGACCCAGTACTTC.

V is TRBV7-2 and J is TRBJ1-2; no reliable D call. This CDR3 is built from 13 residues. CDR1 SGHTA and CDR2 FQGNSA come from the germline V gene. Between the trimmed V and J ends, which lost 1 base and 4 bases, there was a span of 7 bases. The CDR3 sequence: CASSLGAVYGYTF. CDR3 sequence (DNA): TGTGCCAGCAGCTTAGGGGCAGTCTATGGCTACACCTTC. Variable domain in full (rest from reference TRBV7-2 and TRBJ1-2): GAGVSQSPSNKVTEKGKDVELRCDPISGHTALYWYRQSLGQGLEFLIYFQGNSAPDKSGLPSDRFSAERTGGSVSTLTIQRTQQEDSAVYLCASSLGAVYGYTFGSGTRLTVV.

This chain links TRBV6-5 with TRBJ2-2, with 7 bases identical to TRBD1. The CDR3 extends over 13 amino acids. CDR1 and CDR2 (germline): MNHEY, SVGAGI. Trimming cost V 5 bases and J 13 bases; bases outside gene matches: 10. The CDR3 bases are TGTGCCAGCAGTCGACAGGGCCAATTAGGGCTGTTTTTT. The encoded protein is CASSRQGQLGLFF.

The CDR3 is CASSLEEGLGDRGRVNTEAFF. The DNA of the CDR3 is TGTGCCAGCAGCTTAGAAGAGGGTTTGGGCGACAGGGGGCGCGTGAACACTGAAGCTTTCTTT. This sequence joins TRBV7-7 and TRBJ1-1; TRBD1 agrees at 10 bases. V shed 1 base and J 0 bases; nucleotides not matched to a gene: 17. The CDR3 has 21 residues. CDR1 SSHAT and CDR2 FNYEAQ come from the germline V gene (reference sequence). Looking up the rest from reference TRBV7-7 and TRBJ1-1 gives the full variable domain: GAGVSQSPRYKVTKRGQDVTLRCDPISSHATLYWYQQALGQGPEFLTYFNYEAQPDKSGLPSDRFSAERPEGSISTLTIQRTEQRDSAMYRCASSLEEGLGDRGRVNTEAFFGQGTRLTVV.

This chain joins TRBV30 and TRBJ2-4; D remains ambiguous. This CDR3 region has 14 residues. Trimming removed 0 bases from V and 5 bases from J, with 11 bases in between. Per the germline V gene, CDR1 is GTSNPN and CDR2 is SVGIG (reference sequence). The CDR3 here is CAWSVRHTENIQYF. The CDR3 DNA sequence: TGTGCCTGGAGTGTTCGACACACGGAAAACATTCAGTACTTC.

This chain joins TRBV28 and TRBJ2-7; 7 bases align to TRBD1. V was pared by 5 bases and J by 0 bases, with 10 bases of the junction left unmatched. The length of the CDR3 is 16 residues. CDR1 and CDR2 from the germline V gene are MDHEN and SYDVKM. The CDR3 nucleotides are TGTGCCAGCAGTCTCAACAGGGGCCTTAGCTCCTACGAGCAGTACTTC. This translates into CASSLNRGLSSYEQYF.